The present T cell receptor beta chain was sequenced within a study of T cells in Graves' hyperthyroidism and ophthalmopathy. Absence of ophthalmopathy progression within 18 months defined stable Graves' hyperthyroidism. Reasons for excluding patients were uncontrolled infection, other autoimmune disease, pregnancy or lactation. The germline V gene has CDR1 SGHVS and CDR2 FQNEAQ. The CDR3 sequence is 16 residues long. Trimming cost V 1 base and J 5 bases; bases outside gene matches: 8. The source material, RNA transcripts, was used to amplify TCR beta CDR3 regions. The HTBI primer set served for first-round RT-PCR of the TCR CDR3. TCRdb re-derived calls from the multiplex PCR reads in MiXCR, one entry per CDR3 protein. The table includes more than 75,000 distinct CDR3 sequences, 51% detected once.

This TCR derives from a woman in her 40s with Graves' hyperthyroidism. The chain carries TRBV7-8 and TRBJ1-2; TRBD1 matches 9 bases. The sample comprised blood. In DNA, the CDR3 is TGTGCCAGCAGCTTAGAGCCAGGGACAGGGAGATATGGCTACACCTTC. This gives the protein CASSLEPGTGRYGYTF.